This TCR beta chain was recovered during a study of CD8+CD57+ T cells in acquired aplastic anemia. As for the study in general: Sorted CD4+ and CD8+ cells yielded DNA averaging around 3.2 ug. Healthy donors averaged approximately 9.8 million reads for CD4+ cells. The study's findings and limits: Any difference that existed in CD8+ Simpson's diversity between patients and controls was not significant. Both patients and controls carried the same twenty-nine CD8+ CDR3 sequences.

Investigators profiled TCR beta VDJ and CDR3 from genomic DNA template. TCRdb reprocessed the reads with MiXCR, giving one entry per CDR3 protein. This sample carries roughly 170,000 distinct CDR3 sequences, 63% of them seen once, and the ten largest clones take 45% to 50%. On this clonotype itself: Its antigen remains unidentified.

The CDR3 sequence is 17 residues long. Germline CDR1 SEHNR, CDR2 FQNEAQ (reference sequence). Trimming stripped 1 base from V and 3 bases from J, with 13 bases between. The receptor comes from a human donor in good health. Source material: sorted CD4+, CD8+, or CD8+CD57+ T cells (not recorded which) from PBMCs. This sequence joins TRBV7-9 and TRBJ1-6; TRBD1 is a possible D gene (5 bases). CDR3 nucleotide sequence: TGTGCCAGCAGCTTAGAAGTCTGGGGCCACTATAATTCACCCCTCCACTTT. It is translated as CASSLEVWGHYNSPLHF.